Below are 22 T cell receptor beta chains sequenced from a single sample in a study of T-cell reconstitution after alpha-beta-depleted transplantation in children. It was with unique molecular identifiers that the TCRbeta library was prepared. TCRdb recomputed calls from the PCR reads with MiXCR, one row per CDR3 protein. The profile covers a few hundred thousand distinct CDR3 sequences, with 10% appearing a single time and 2% to 2.5% taken by the ten largest. Source: PBMCs from the stem cell graft donor, taken from the stem cell graft. All receptors derive from a human donor who donated a stem cell graft to a child with acute lymphoblastic leukemia.

This chain links TRBV9 with TRBJ2-2, with D possibly TRBD2 on 7 matching bases. The germline V gene encodes CDR1 SGDLS and CDR2 YYNGEE. V dropped 7 bases and J dropped 6 bases, with 25 bases sitting between them. CDR3 length: 17 amino acids. CDR3 sequence reads: CASRGLEGGDAAGELFF. CDR3 nucleotides: TGTGCCAGCCGTGGTTTGGAGGGGGGGGATGCGGCCGGGGAGCTGTTTTTT.

This clonotype has only a few counts. V and J are TRBV24-1 and TRBJ2-4, with D perhaps matching TRBD1 (6 bases). The ends were cut back, 5 bases at V and 0 bases at J, with 19 bases in the middle. The CDR3 contains 18 residues. The germline gives CDR1 KGHDR, CDR2 SFDVKD. The CDR3 loop reads CATSGDRPTSIAKNIQYF. CDR3 sequence (DNA): TGTGCCACCAGTGGTGACAGGCCAACGTCGATAGCCAAAAACATTCAGTACTTC.

This clonotype turned up a few times. The chain carries TRBV11-2 and TRBJ2-1; 11 bases are shared with TRBD2. V trimming: 5 bases; J trimming: 0 bases; junction bases outside the gene matches: 12. Germline V gene lookup returns CDR1 SGHAT and CDR2 FQNNGV. This CDR3 spans 19 amino acids. The CDR3 DNA sequence: TGTGCCAGCAGCCCTTACCCTTATACTAGCGGGAGCTCCTACAATGAGCAGTTCTTC. Translated, it gives CASSPYPYTSGSSYNEQFF.

This clonotype has more than one count but fewer than ten. The chain joins TRBV5-4 to TRBJ2-7, with D uncertain. Trimming took off 0 bases at V and 1 base at J, with 8 bases between the two ends. The CDR3 length is 14 residues. Germline V gene sequence: CDR1 SGHNT, CDR2 YYREEE (reference sequence). CDR3 bases: TGTGCCAGCAGCTTGGACGGGCAATCCTACGAGCAGTACTTC. This encodes CASSLDGQSYEQYF.

This clonotype was observed at least ten times. The chain recombines TRBV6-1 with TRBJ2-4; D is perhaps TRBD2 (5 bases). V lost 7 bases to trimming and J lost 9 bases, with 16 bases between them. The CDR3 totals 13 residues. CDR1 is MNHNS and CDR2 is SASEGT in the germline V gene. The CDR3 loop is CASTGRRVGIQYF. In nucleotides, the CDR3 is TGTGCCAGCACTGGCCGGCGGGTCGGCATTCAGTACTTC.

The chain uses TRBV12-3 or TRBV12-4 and TRBJ1-3; 9 bases align to TRBD1. The CDR3 covers 19 residues. After removal of 2 bases from V and 1 base from J, the junction contained 12 bases not matched to a gene. CDR3 in DNA: TGTGCCAGCAGTTTACGGGACAGGGTATTTCAGTTTTCTGGAAACACCATATATTTT. This sequence encodes CASSLRDRVFQFSGNTIYF.

Worth noting for this clonotype: The conserved phenylalanine or tryptophan is not found at the CDR3 terminus, so this likely reflects a read error. The gene calls are TRBV15 and TRBJ1-5; D not certain. The CDR3 consists of 14 residues. Trimming removed 6 bases from V and 6 bases from J, with 15 bases in between. Looked up from germline, CDR1 is LNHNV and CDR2 is YYDKDF (reference sequence). The CDR3 spells CATSPGASGQPQHL. In DNA, the CDR3 is TGTGCCACCAGTCCCGGAGCTTCGGGTCAGCCCCAGCATTTG.

In its sample, this clonotype was seen many times. The genes are TRBV4-2 and TRBJ2-2, with D possibly TRBD1 on 6 matching bases. Germline values: CDR1 LGHNA, CDR2 YNFKEQ. This CDR3 has 14 amino acids. The V end was cut by 6 bases, the J end by 4 bases, with 12 bases between. The CDR3 nucleotides read TGTGCCAGCAGGGCCAGGGGCGCCACCGGGGAGCTGTTTTTT. This codes for CASRARGATGELFF.

This clonotype was seen only a few times. The chain carries TRBV5-1 and TRBJ2-3; 10 nucleotides match TRBD2. This CDR3 region has 16 residues. Germline V gene data show CDR1 as SGHRS and CDR2 as YFSETQ. The V segment lost 2 bases and the J segment 2 bases; nucleotides outside the gene matches: 5. CDR3 residues: CASSLAGGPSTDTQYF. Here the CDR3 DNA reads TGCGCCAGCAGCTTAGCGGGAGGGCCCTCCACAGATACGCAGTATTTT.

This clonotype was seen only a few times. This rearrangement joins TRBV7-2 to TRBJ1-6; 9 nucleotides align to TRBD1. The germline gives CDR1 SGHTA, CDR2 FQGNSA. There are 15 residues in the CDR3. V trimming: 5 bases; J trimming: 4 bases; junction bases outside the gene matches: 3. The CDR3 reads CASSPGQGYNSPLHF. The DNA for the CDR3 is TGTGCCAGCAGCCCGGGACAGGGATATAATTCACCCCTCCACTTT.

This sequence joins TRBV7-9 and TRBJ2-1, with 7 bases lining up with TRBD2. V was pared by 3 bases and J by 2 bases, with 10 bases of the junction left unmatched. CDR3 length equals 17 residues. Germline V gene sequence: CDR1 SEHNR, CDR2 FQNEAQ (reference sequence). DNA for the CDR3: TGTGCCAGCAGCTTCCCCGGGGGTAGCGGGCCCTACAATGAGCAGTTCTTC. Translating it yields CASSFPGGSGPYNEQFF.

The chain carries TRBV29-1 and TRBJ2-1; D call uncertain. Germline-derived CDR1 and CDR2 are SQVTM and ANQGSEA. V lost 5 bases and J 0 bases, leaving 11 bases between the germline ends. This CDR3 region has 14 residues. In nucleotides, the CDR3 is TGCAGCGTTCAATCCTTGAGCTCCTACAATGAGCAGTTCTTC. Protein product: CSVQSLSSYNEQFF.

V gene TRBV3-1 combines with J gene TRBJ2-3; 12 bases map to TRBD2. V shed 4 bases and J 2 bases; nucleotides not matched to a gene: 10. Germline-derived CDR1 and CDR2 are LGHDT and YNNKEL (reference sequence). The CDR3 sequence is 18 residues long. The CDR3 DNA reads TGTGCCAGCAGCCGGGGGCTAGCGGGAGGGCCGTACACAGATACGCAGTATTTT. Its translation is CASSRGLAGGPYTDTQYF.

This chain uses TRBV5-1 with TRBJ2-1; TRBD2 matches 10 bases. After removal of 4 bases from V and 6 bases from J, the junction contained 7 bases not matched to a gene. Germline-derived CDR1 and CDR2 are SGHRS and YFSETQ. This CDR3 has 15 residues. The CDR3 spells CASSPGTSDINEQFF. CDR3 bases: TGCGCCAGCAGCCCCGGGACTAGCGACATCAATGAGCAGTTCTTC.

This clonotype was seen many times. This chain links TRBV5-1 with TRBJ2-3; TRBD2 matches at 9 bases. In germline, CDR1 is SGHRS, CDR2 YFSETQ. There are 16 residues in the CDR3. The V gene end was trimmed by 0 bases and the J gene end by 2 bases; junction bases not matched to a gene: 4. DNA for the CDR3: TGCGCCAGCAGCTTGGTTAGCGGGAGAGACACAGATACGCAGTATTTT. Its protein is CASSLVSGRDTDTQYF.

This clonotype was observed at least ten times. The V gene is TRBV7-2, the J gene TRBJ2-1; 7 bases line up with TRBD2. The CDR3 consists of 15 residues. J lost 4 bases, V lost 0 bases, and 3 bases had no gene match. Germline values: CDR1 SGHTA, CDR2 FQGNSA. CDR3 region: CASSLAGGLYNEQFF. The CDR3 DNA follows: TGTGCCAGCAGCTTAGCGGGAGGGCTATACAATGAGCAGTTCTTC.

This clonotype was seen a handful of times. J is TRBJ2-1 and V is TRBV28, with no clear D. CDR1 is MDHEN, CDR2 SYDVKM, per germline. The V gene lost 1 base and the J gene lost 7 bases, with 20 bases spanning the gap. The CDR3 covers 17 residues. This CDR3 reads CASSLSPSWTTANEQFF. In DNA, the CDR3 is TGTGCCAGCAGTTTATCCCCCTCCTGGACGACTGCAAATGAGCAGTTCTTC.

This rearrangement joins TRBV18 to TRBJ2-2; D is undetermined. Looked up from germline, CDR1 is KGHSH and CDR2 is LQKENI. The CDR3 contains 14 residues. Trimming removed 0 bases at V and 4 bases at J, with 6 bases between. The CDR3 reads CASSPPSVTGELFF. The CDR3 region has the DNA TGTGCCAGCTCACCACCGTCGGTCACCGGGGAGCTGTTTTTT.

The sample holds many counts of this clonotype. This sequence joins TRBV12-3 or TRBV12-4 and TRBJ1-4; D not resolved. V lost 8 bases to trimming and J lost 3 bases, with 7 bases between them. The CDR3 runs 12 residues. The CDR3 coding sequence is TGTGCCAGCTTGGGCCCTAATGAAAAACTGTTTTTT. Translation: CASLGPNEKLFF.

This clonotype has more than one count but fewer than ten. The chain has TRBV7-2 and TRBJ2-7; the D is unclear. From germline, CDR1 is SGHTA and CDR2 FQGNSA. V was trimmed by 0 bases and J by 0 bases, leaving 6 bases between them. The CDR3 length is 14 residues. The CDR3 spells CASSLADDSYEQYF. For the CDR3, the DNA is TGTGCCAGCAGCTTAGCGGACGACTCCTACGAGCAGTACTTC.

This clonotype was found a few times. The J gene is TRBJ2-5, the V gene TRBV3-1, with 8 bases aligning to TRBD2. V shed 0 bases and J 5 bases; nucleotides not matched to a gene: 11. The CDR3 sequence is 17 residues long. Germline loops: CDR1 LGHDT, CDR2 YNNKEL (reference sequence). The CDR3 loop is CASSQEAPSGLGETQYF. In nucleotides, the CDR3 is TGTGCCAGCAGCCAAGAGGCCCCTAGCGGGTTGGGGGAGACCCAGTACTTC.

The CDR3 sequence is CAIRPDRGEPYNEQFF. CDR3 in DNA: TGTGCCATCAGACCTGACAGGGGTGAACCCTACAATGAGCAGTTCTTC. V and J are TRBV10-3 and TRBJ2-1; TRBD1 agrees at 8 bases. This CDR3 contains 16 residues. Germline V gene lookup returns CDR1 ENHRY and CDR2 SYGVKD. With V trimmed by 6 bases and J by 2 bases, 9 bases remained unmatched.